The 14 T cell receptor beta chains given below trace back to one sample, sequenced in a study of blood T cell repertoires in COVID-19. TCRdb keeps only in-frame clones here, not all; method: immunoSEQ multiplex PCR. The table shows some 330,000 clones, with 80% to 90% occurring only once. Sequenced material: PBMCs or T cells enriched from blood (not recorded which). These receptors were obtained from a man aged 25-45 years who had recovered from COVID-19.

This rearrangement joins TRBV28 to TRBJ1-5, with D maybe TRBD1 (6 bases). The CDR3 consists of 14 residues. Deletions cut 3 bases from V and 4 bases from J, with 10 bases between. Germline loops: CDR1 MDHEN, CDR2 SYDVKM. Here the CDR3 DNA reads TGTGCCAGCAGTTTGACAGGAGCTAATCAGCCCCAGCATTTT. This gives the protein CASSLTGANQPQHF.

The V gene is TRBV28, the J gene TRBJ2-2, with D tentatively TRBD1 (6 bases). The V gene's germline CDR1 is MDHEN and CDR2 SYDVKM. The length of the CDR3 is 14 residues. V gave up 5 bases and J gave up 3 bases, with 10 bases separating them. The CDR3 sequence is CASSQTGYTGELFF. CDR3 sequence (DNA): TGTGCCAGCAGTCAAACAGGGTACACCGGGGAGCTGTTTTTT. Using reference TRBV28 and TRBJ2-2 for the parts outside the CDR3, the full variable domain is DVKVTQSSRYLVKRTGEKVFLECVQDMDHENMFWYRQDPGLGLRLIYFSYDVKMKEKGDIPEGYSVSREKKERFSLILESASTNQTSMYLCASSQTGYTGELFFGEGSRLTVL.

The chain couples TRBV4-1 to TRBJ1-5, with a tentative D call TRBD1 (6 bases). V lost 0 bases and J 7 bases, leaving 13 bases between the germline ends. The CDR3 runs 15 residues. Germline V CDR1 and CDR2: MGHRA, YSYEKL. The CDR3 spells CASSQEGGGMQPQHF. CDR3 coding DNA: TGCGCCAGCAGCCAAGAAGGGGGAGGGATGCAGCCCCAGCATTTT.

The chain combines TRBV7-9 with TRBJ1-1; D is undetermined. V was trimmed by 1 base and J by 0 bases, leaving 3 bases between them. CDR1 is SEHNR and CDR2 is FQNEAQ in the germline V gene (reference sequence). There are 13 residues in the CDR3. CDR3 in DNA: TGTGCCAGCAGCTTAGTAGTGAACACTGAAGCTTTCTTT. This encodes CASSLVVNTEAFF. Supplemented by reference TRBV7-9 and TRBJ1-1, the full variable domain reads DTGVSQNPRHKITKRGQNVTFRCDPISEHNRLYWYRQTLGQGPEFLTYFQNEAQLEKSRLLSDRFSAERPKGSFSTLEIQRTEQGDSAMYLCASSLVVNTEAFFGQGTRLTVV.

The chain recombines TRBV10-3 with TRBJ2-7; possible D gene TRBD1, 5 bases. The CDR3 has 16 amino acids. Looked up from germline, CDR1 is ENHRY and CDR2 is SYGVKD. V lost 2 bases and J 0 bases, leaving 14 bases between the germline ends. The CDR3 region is CAISEAGSTVSYEQYF. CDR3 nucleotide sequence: TGTGCCATCAGTGAGGCCGGATCGACAGTCTCCTACGAGCAGTACTTC.

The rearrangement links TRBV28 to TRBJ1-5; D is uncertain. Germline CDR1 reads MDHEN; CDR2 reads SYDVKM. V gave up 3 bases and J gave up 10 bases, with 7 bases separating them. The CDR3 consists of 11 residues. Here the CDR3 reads CASSLGGPQHF. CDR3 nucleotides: TGTGCCAGCAGTTTGGGAGGACCCCAGCATTTT.

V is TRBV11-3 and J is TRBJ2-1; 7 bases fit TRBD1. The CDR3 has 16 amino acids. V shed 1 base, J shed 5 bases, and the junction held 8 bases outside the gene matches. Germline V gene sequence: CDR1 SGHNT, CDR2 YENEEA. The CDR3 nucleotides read TGTGCCAGCAGCTTAGTCTCGGGACAGACACACAATGAGCAGTTCTTC. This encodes CASSLVSGQTHNEQFF. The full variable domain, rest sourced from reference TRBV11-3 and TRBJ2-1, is EAGVVQSPRYKIIEKKQPVAFWCNPISGHNTLYWYLQNLGQGPELLIRYENEEAVDDSQLPKDRFSAERLKGVDSTLKIQPAELGDSAVYLCASSLVSGQTHNEQFFGPGTRLTVL.

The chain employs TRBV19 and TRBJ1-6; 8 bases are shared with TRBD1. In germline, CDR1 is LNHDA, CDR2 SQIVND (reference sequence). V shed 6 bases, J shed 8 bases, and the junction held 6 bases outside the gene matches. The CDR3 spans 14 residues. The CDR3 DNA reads TGTGCCAGTAGCGGACAGGGACATGATTCACCCCTCCACTTT. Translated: CASSGQGHDSPLHF.

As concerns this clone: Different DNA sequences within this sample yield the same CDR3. The CDR3 is CASSPRGNTEAFF. CDR3 coding DNA: TGTGCCAGCTCACCTCGGGGGAACACTGAAGCTTTCTTT. The V gene is TRBV18, the J gene TRBJ1-1; D ambiguous. The CDR3 has 13 amino acids. Trimming stripped 3 bases from V and 1 base from J, with 6 bases between. Germline-derived CDR1 and CDR2 are KGHSH and LQKENI.

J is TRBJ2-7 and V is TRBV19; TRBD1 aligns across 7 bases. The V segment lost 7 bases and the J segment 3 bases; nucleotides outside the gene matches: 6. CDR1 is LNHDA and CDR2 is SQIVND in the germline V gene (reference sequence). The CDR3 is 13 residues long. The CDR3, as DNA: TGTGCCAGTAAGCGGACAGGAAACTACGAGCAGTACTTC. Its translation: CASKRTGNYEQYF.

The CDR3 nucleotides read TGTGCCTGGAACCCCAAGGGGGACAGGGGAGGGGCTGAAGCTTTCTTT. Its protein product is CAWNPKGDRGGAEAFF. The V and J genes are TRBV30 and TRBJ1-1; 10 positions agree with TRBD1. Germline V gene lookup returns CDR1 GTSNPN and CDR2 SVGIG (reference sequence). CDR3 length: 16 residues. Trimming cost V 4 bases and J 6 bases; bases outside gene matches: 14.

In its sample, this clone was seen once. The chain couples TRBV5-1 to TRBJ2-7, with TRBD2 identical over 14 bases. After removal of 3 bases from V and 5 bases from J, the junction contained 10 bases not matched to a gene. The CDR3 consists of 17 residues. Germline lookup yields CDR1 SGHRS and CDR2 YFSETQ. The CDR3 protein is CASSSGLAGGPGNEQYF. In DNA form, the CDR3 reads TGCGCCAGCAGCTCTGGACTAGCGGGGGGCCCCGGGAACGAGCAGTACTTC.

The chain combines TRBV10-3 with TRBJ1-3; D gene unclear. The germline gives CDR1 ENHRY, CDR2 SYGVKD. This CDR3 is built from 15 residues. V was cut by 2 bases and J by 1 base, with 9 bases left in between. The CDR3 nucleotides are TGTGCCATCAGTGAGATTCCCCCTTCTGGAAACACCATATATTTT. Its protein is CAISEIPPSGNTIYF.

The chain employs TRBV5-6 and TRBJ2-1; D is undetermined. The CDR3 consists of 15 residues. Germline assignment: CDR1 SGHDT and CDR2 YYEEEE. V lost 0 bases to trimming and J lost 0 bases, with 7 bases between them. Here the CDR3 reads CASSLAGSSYNEQFF. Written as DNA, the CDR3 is TGTGCCAGCAGCTTGGCTGGCAGCTCCTACAATGAGCAGTTCTTC. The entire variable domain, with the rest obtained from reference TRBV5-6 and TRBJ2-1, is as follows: DAGVTQSPTHLIKTRGQQVTLRCSPKSGHDTVSWYQQALGQGPQFIFQYYEEEERQRGNFPDRFSGHQFPNYSSELNVNALLLGDSALYLCASSLAGSSYNEQFFGPGTRLTVL.